The 26 T cell receptor beta chains reported below all come from one sample, sequenced in a study of response to subunit inactivated influenza vaccine. TCRdb analysed the RT-PCR reads with MiXCR anew, one entry per CDR3 protein. The repertoire holds roughly 700,000 distinct CDR3 sequences, with less than 20% as singletons. Sample: PBMCs from blood, taken about 11 days after vaccination. These receptor sequences come from a man in his fifties or sixties who received an inactivated influenza vaccine.

The chain links TRBV10-3 to TRBJ2-1; possibly TRBD1 for D (7 bases). From germline, CDR1 is ENHRY and CDR2 SYGVKD. There are 16 residues in the CDR3. Trimming left V 2 bases short and J 7 bases short, with 18 bases between. The DNA for the CDR3 is TGTGCCATCAGTGAGACCCCGACAGGGAGGTATAATGAGCAGTTCTTC. Its translation is CAISETPTGRYNEQFF.

Only a few counts were recorded for this clonotype. The V and J genes are TRBV7-2 and TRBJ2-7; possible D gene TRBD2, 6 bases. Germline lookup yields CDR1 SGHTA and CDR2 FQGNSA. This CDR3 has 14 amino acids. Trimming shortened V by 0 bases and J by 1 base, and 7 bases separated the two germline ends. The CDR3 region is CASSLALASYEQYF. CDR3 sequence (DNA): TGTGCCAGCAGCTTAGCACTAGCTTCCTACGAGCAGTACTTC.

This clonotype turned up a few times. This chain joins TRBV10-1 and TRBJ2-3; 7 bases are a match to TRBD1. CDR1 and CDR2 from the germline V gene are WNHNN and SYGVQD (reference sequence). The CDR3 totals 14 residues. Trimming cost V 10 bases and J 4 bases; bases outside gene matches: 11. In DNA, the CDR3 is TGCGCCACCTCAAGACAGGGTGGTCCAGATACGCAGTATTTT. As protein: CATSRQGGPDTQYF.

This clonotype was seen at least ten times. The V call is TRBV12-3 or TRBV12-4, the J call TRBJ2-7; D is possibly TRBD2 (6 bases). The germline V and J ends were trimmed by 1 base and 10 bases, with 11 bases remaining between them. The CDR3 consists of 12 residues. CDR3 residues: CASSLGGAEQYF. Written as DNA, the CDR3 is TGTGCCAGCAGTTTAGGCGGGGCCGAACAGTACTTC.

The CDR3 here is CASSTRGQMNTEAFF. In DNA form, the CDR3 reads TGTGCCAGCAGCACCCGTGGGCAGATGAACACTGAAGCTTTCTTT. The gene calls are TRBV9 and TRBJ1-1; unclear D gene. Germline loops: CDR1 SGDLS, CDR2 YYNGEE. V was trimmed by 4 bases and J by 0 bases, leaving 13 bases between them. This CDR3 has 15 amino acids.

V usage is TRBV7-9 and J usage is TRBJ2-1; 7 bases agree with TRBD2. V was clipped by 5 bases and J by 8 bases; unmatched bases: 15. Germline-derived CDR1 and CDR2 are SEHNR and FQNEAQ (reference sequence). This CDR3 spans 16 amino acids. CDR3 sequence: CASSPSSGGSRDEQFF. CDR3 DNA: TGTGCCAGCAGCCCCTCGTCGGGCGGGAGTAGGGATGAGCAGTTCTTC.

The chain is built from TRBV5-1 and TRBJ2-1; 9 bases agree with TRBD1. Germline CDR1 is SGHRS and CDR2 is YFSETQ. The CDR3 contains 14 residues. V shed 6 bases, J shed 16 bases, and the junction held 17 bases outside the gene matches. In DNA, the CDR3 is TGCGCCAGCAACTCGGGACAGGGAATTGTCAGTGAATTCTTC. Translating gives CASNSGQGIVSEFF.

At least ten counts were recorded for this clonotype. The chain is built from TRBV10-3 and TRBJ2-7; D unresolved. The CDR3 contains 13 residues. Germline-derived CDR1 and CDR2 are ENHRY and SYGVKD. Between the trimmed V and J ends, which lost 6 bases and 0 bases, there was a span of 9 bases. CDR3: CAIRGGDSYEQYF. The CDR3 DNA is TGTGCCATCAGGGGCGGTGACTCCTACGAGCAGTACTTC.

V gene TRBV4-1 combines with J gene TRBJ2-7, with D uncertain. The CDR3 has 16 residues. Germline V gene lookup returns CDR1 MGHRA and CDR2 YSYEKL. The V gene lost 3 bases and the J gene lost 0 bases, with 15 bases spanning the gap. The CDR3 protein is CASSQPGRLGSYEQYF. In DNA, the CDR3 is TGCGCCAGCAGCCAGCCCGGACGGCTTGGCTCCTACGAGCAGTACTTC.

This chain uses TRBV12-3 or TRBV12-4 with TRBJ1-3, with D tentatively TRBD1 (6 bases). Trimming pared 6 bases from V and 4 bases from J, leaving 16 bases between. The CDR3 is 15 amino acids. The CDR3 DNA follows: TGTGCCAGCAGGGACAGTAGTGGCATCGGAAACACCATATATTTT. It encodes CASRDSSGIGNTIYF.

CDR3 sequence reads: CATSAEIFTQYF. The CDR3 DNA reads as TGTGCCACCAGTGCGGAGATTTTTACGCAGTATTTT. The V gene is TRBV15, the J gene TRBJ2-3; no clear D. V was clipped by 6 bases and J by 8 bases, with 12 bases between them. From germline, CDR1 is LNHNV and CDR2 YYDKDF (reference sequence). The CDR3 sequence is 12 residues long.

This clonotype has more than one count but fewer than ten. This chain connects TRBV7-9 to TRBJ1-1; D unresolved. The CDR3 has 12 residues. Deletions cut 5 bases from V and 7 bases from J, with 11 bases between. Germline CDR1 is SEHNR and CDR2 is FQNEAQ (reference sequence). CDR3 protein: CASSKAGSEAFF. CDR3 in DNA: TGTGCCAGCAGCAAGGCGGGCAGTGAAGCTTTCTTT.

J is TRBJ2-3 and V is TRBV5-1, with 16 bases matching TRBD2. The CDR3 is 19 residues long. CDR1 SGHRS and CDR2 YFSETQ come from the germline V gene. Unmatched junction bases numbered 11, after V lost 3 bases and J lost 4 bases. In DNA form, the CDR3 reads TGCGCCAGCAGCTCGGGACTAGCGGGGGGGCCGTTGGACGCAGATACGCAGTATTTT. This translates into CASSSGLAGGPLDADTQYF.

The rearrangement uses TRBV5-5 and TRBJ1-5; TRBD1 is a possible D gene (5 bases). Germline-derived CDR1 and CDR2 are SGHKS and YYEKEE (reference sequence). The CDR3 spans 16 residues. Trimming left V 0 bases short and J 0 bases short, with 10 bases between. CDR3 DNA: TGTGCCAGCAGCTTGGTCCCGCAGGGTAGCAATCAGCCCCAGCATTTT. Protein: CASSLVPQGSNQPQHF.

This clonotype was recorded a few times. V and J are TRBV6-2 or TRBV6-3 and TRBJ2-5; 9 bases match TRBD1. This CDR3 comprises 16 residues. Per germline, CDR1 MNHEY and CDR2 SVGEGT. Unmatched junction bases numbered 14, after V lost 7 bases and J lost 5 bases. Here the CDR3 DNA reads TGTGCCAGCACCCCACGGGCCGGGACAGGGAAGGAGACCCAGTACTTC. It yields the protein CASTPRAGTGKETQYF.

This clonotype was detected a few times. V gene TRBV7-2 combines with J gene TRBJ1-1; D remains ambiguous. Trimming cost V 1 base and J 10 bases, with 10 bases left between them. The germline V gene encodes CDR1 SGHTA and CDR2 FQGNSA. CDR3 length: 12 residues. CDR3 bases: TGTGCCAGCAGCTTAGATAGAGTTGCAGCTTTCTTT. Translated, it gives CASSLDRVAAFF. Full variable domain (missing parts from reference TRBV7-2 and TRBJ1-1): GAGVSQSPSNKVTEKGKDVELRCDPISGHTALYWYRQSLGQGLEFLIYFQGNSAPDKSGLPSDRFSAERTGGSVSTLTIQRTQQEDSAVYLCASSLDRVAAFFGQGTRLTVV.

This clonotype was observed a few times. CDR3 sequence (DNA): TGTGCCAGCAGCCAATTACGGCCACACACTGAAGCTTTCTTT. Amino acid sequence: CASSQLRPHTEAFF. V usage is TRBV16 and J usage is TRBJ1-1; the D is unclear. Between the trimmed V and J ends, which lost 1 base and 3 bases, there was a span of 9 bases. The CDR3 loop spans 14 amino acids. Germline CDR1 is KGHSY and CDR2 is FQNENV.

CDR3 in amino acids: CASSISSTVETQYF. The CDR3 DNA follows: TGTGCCAGTAGTATTAGTAGTACTGTGGAGACCCAGTACTTC. J is TRBJ2-5 and V is TRBV19; no clear D. Germline V gene lookup returns CDR1 LNHDA and CDR2 SQIVND (reference sequence). Deletions cut 3 bases from V and 5 bases from J, with 13 bases between. The CDR3 is made up of 14 amino acids.

The gene calls are TRBV12-3 or TRBV12-4 and TRBJ1-3; D unresolved. V gave up 6 bases and J gave up 5 bases, with 11 bases separating them. This CDR3 spans 13 amino acids. The CDR3 loop reads CASSPGPRNTIYF. CDR3 nucleotides: TGTGCCAGCAGCCCCGGGCCGCGAAACACCATATATTTT.

This clonotype appeared a few times. The V and J genes are TRBV5-1 and TRBJ2-1; tentative D call: TRBD2 (5 bases). The V gene's germline CDR1 is SGHRS and CDR2 YFSETQ. The CDR3 runs to 14 residues. Trimming left V 4 bases short and J 2 bases short, with 10 bases between. The CDR3 reads CASSLGDPYNEQFF. DNA for the CDR3: TGCGCCAGCAGCCTGGGAGACCCCTACAATGAGCAGTTCTTC.

This clonotype was counted between two and nine times. The gene calls are TRBV6-2 or TRBV6-3 and TRBJ1-5; the D is unclear. V gave up 0 bases and J gave up 5 bases, with 8 bases separating them. This CDR3 comprises 14 residues. The germline CDR1 and CDR2 sequences are MNHEY and SVGEGT. The CDR3 DNA reads TGTGCCAGCAGTTACTCGTGGCTAGATCAGCCCCAGCATTTT. It yields the protein CASSYSWLDQPQHF.

This clonotype showed up just a few times. The chain carries TRBV2 and TRBJ1-1, with D possibly TRBD1 on 6 matching bases. Trimming stripped 8 bases from V and 2 bases from J, with 9 bases between. CDR3 length: 12 amino acids. Germline assignment: CDR1 SNHLY and CDR2 FYNNEI. The CDR3 here is CASLQGNTEAFF. CDR3 nucleotide sequence: TGTGCCAGCTTACAGGGAAACACTGAAGCTTTCTTT.

V usage is TRBV6-2 or TRBV6-3 and J usage is TRBJ2-4; TRBD2 matches at 8 bases. CDR3 size: 19 residues. Germline V lookup: CDR1 MNHEY, CDR2 SVGEGT. The V gene end was trimmed by 5 bases and the J gene end by 2 bases; junction bases not matched to a gene: 17. CDR3 bases: TGTGCCAGCAGTAAAATCCGGTCGGGAGGGCCTGGAACCAAAAACATTCAGTACTTC. Translating gives CASSKIRSGGPGTKNIQYF.

This clonotype was seen ten or more times. This sequence joins TRBV20-1 and TRBJ2-1; the D gene is possibly TRBD2 (6 bases). Germline assignment: CDR1 DFQATT and CDR2 SNEGSKA (reference sequence). Trimming took off 6 bases at V and 6 bases at J, with 15 bases between the two ends. The CDR3 is 13 residues long. The DNA of the CDR3 is TGCAGTGCACCGACGACTAGGCGCAATGAGCAGTTCTTC. This encodes CSAPTTRRNEQFF.

This clonotype has only a few counts. This chain connects TRBV12-3 or TRBV12-4 to TRBJ1-6; D is unresolved. V was cut by 0 bases and J by 7 bases, with 7 bases left in between. The CDR3 runs 14 residues. In nucleotides, the CDR3 is TGTGCCAGCAGTTTAGCGAGTGGGAATTCACCCCTCCACTTT. It translates to CASSLASGNSPLHF.

This clonotype came up a few times. This sequence joins TRBV18 and TRBJ1-1; a possible D gene is TRBD1 (5 bases). Germline V gene lookup returns CDR1 KGHSH and CDR2 LQKENI. Trimming removed 2 bases from V and 4 bases from J, with 11 bases in between. This CDR3 contains 14 residues. The CDR3 sequence is CASSPGTPPTEAFF. In DNA form, the CDR3 reads TGTGCCAGCTCACCAGGGACGCCGCCCACTGAAGCTTTCTTT.